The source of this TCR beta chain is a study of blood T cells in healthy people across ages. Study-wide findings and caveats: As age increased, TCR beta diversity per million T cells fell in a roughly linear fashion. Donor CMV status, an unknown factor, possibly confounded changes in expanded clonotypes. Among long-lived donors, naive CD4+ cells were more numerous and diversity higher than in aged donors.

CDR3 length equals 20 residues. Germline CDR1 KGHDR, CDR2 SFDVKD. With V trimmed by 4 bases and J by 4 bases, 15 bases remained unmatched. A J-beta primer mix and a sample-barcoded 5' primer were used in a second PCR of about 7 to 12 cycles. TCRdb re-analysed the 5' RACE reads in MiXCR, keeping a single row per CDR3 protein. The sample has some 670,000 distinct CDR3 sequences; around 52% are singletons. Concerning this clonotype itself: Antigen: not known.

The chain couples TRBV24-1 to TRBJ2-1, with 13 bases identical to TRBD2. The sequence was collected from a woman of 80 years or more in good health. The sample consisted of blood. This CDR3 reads CATSDPITSGTSGVYNEQFF. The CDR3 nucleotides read TGTGCCACCAGTGACCCTATAACCTCCGGGACTAGCGGGGTATACAATGAGCAGTTCTTC.